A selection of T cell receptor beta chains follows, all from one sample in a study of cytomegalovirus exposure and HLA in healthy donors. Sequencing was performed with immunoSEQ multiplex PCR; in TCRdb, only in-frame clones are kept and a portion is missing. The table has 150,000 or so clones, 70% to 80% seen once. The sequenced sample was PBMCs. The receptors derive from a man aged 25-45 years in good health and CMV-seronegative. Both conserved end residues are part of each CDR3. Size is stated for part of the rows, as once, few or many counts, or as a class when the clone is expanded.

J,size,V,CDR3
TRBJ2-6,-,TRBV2,CASSETGATGANVLTF
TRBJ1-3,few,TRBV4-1,CASSQIAGNTIYF
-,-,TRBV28,CASSTGMSRAYEQYF
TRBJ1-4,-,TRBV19,CASSIDEELSTNEKLFF
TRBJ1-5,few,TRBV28,CASSLGGVPYSNQPQHF
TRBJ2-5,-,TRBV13,CASSTPEGGETQYF
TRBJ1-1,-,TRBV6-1,CASMDTLNTEAFF
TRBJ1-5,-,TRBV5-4,CASRSGPDSNQPQHF
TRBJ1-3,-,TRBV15,CATSRDKGSGNTIYF
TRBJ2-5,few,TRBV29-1,CSVNRGDQETQYF
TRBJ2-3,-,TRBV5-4,CASTGDGTPSTDTQYF
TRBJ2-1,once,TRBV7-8,CASSSGGFISYNEQFF
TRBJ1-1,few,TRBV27,CASRLLPQGPTEAFF
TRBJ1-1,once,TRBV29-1,CSVDGGHVRLNTEAFF
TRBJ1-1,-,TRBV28,CASSTNFRDRILNTEAFF
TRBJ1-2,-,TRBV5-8,CASSLPGTGGFNGYTF
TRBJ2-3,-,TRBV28,CASSFDRGISTDTQYF
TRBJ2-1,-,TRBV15,CATSRQPEGDEQFF
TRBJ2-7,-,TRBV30,CAWTTTGTGGYEQYF
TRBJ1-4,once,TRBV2,CARGGLDRADGEKLFF
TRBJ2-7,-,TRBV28,CASSLGTGAYEQYF
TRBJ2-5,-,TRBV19,CASSLGLGETQYF
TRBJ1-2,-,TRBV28,CATRDTANYGYTF
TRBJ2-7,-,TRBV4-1,CASSQEADRGYEQYF
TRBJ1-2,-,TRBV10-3,CAISDPQGASNYGYTF
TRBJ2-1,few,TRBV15,CATSRGRQGSYNEQFF
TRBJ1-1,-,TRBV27,CASRARDRGNTEAFF
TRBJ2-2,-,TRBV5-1,CASSSQPPGQTLNTGELFF
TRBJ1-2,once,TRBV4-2,CASSQELVGDSNYGYTF
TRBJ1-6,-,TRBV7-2,CASTETRVNSPLHF
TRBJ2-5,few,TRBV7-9,CASSPFGGGETQYF
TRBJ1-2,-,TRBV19,CASSIDSGFMGGYTF
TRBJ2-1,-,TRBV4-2,CASSQRSGGPNEQFF
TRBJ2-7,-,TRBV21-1,CASSKDWRNEQYF
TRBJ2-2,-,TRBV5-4,CASSTAGTYGSTGELFF
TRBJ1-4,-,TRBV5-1,CASSLAGEREKLFF
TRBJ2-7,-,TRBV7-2,CASSLSSYEQYF
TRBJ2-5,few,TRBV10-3,CAISAGEETQYF
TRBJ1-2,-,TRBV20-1,CSAGQGTYTF
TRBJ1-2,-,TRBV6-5,CASSSGHTSNYGYTF
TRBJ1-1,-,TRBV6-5,CASSYQGMNTEAFF
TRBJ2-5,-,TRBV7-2,CASSEATSGVETQYF
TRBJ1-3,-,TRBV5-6,CASSLGGENSGNTIYF
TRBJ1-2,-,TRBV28,CASSLLLRGYTF
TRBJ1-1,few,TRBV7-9,CASSLGGLLISEAFF
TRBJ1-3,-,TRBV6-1,CASSEVGSTRSGNTIYF
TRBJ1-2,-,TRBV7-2,CASRSGSYGYTF
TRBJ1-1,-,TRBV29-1,CSVRRTGSMNTEAFF
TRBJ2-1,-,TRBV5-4,CASSLALAGASSYNEQFF
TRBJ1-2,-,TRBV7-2,CASSTEGQMLNYGYTF
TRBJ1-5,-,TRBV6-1,CASSGTDPQGPQNF
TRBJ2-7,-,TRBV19,CASKFGQGDYEQYF
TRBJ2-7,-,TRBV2,CASSGRGLSYEQYF
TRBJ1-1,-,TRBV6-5,CASQGARTEAFF
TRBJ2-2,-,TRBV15,CATSRPRLNTGELFF